This passage covers 30 T cell receptor beta chains from one sample sequenced in a study of CD8+ T cells in alopecia areata. Cells pooled from cutaneous lymph nodes were sorted on CD4, CD8alpha, NKG2D, NKG2ACE and other markers. RNA was isolated and reverse transcribed to cDNA, the sequencing template. The method was immunoSEQ multiplex PCR; TCRdb's version includes in-frame clones alone and lacks a portion of them. The sample has more than 250,000 clones, none seen only once; the top ten hold 1.2%. Sequencing was done on a sample of CD4+ T cells sorted from a lymph node. These receptors all stem from a C3H/HeJ mouse with alopecia areata. This line is of MHC haplotype H2-k.

This clone was seen a handful of times. Germline and genes: mouse. The missing CDR3 end, 3 residues past where the read stops, is filled in from the germline J gene. The rearrangement joins TRBV13-3 to TRBJ1-6, with TRBD1 matching 7 bases. TRBJ1-6 is filed as an ORF, its function uncertain. CDR3 length equals 14 residues. Unmatched junction bases numbered 5, after V lost 4 bases and J lost 7 bases. Germline V gives CDR1 NNHDY, CDR2 SYVADS. CDR3 loop: CASSLTGRNSPLYF. The CDR3 bases that were read are TGTGCCAGCAGTTTGACAGGGCGGAATTCGCCC.

This clone turned up a few times. Gene names and germline refer to mouse. The read halts 4 residues ahead of the CDR3 end, with the missing end drawn from the germline J gene. The V call is TRBV13-1, the J call TRBJ1-1; D possibly corresponds to TRBD1 (6 bases). Germline V lookup: CDR1 NSHNY, CDR2 SYGAGN. Deletions cut 0 bases from V and 3 bases from J, with 9 bases between. The CDR3 covers 14 residues. The CDR3 region is CASSDAPGDTEVFF. CDR3 DNA, as far as it was read: TGTGCCAGCAGTGATGCACCAGGGGACACA.

As to this clone: Genes here carry mouse names. The sequence runs out 4 residues before the end of the CDR3; the remainder is reconstructed from the germline J gene. The rearrangement links TRBV19 to TRBJ1-1; TRBD1 aligns across 8 bases. CDR3 size: 14 residues. V shed 5 bases, J shed 0 bases, and the junction held 3 bases outside the gene matches. The V gene's germline CDR1 is FNHDT and CDR2 SITEND (reference sequence). The covered CDR3 bases are TGTGCCAGCAGACAGGGGGGTGCAAACACA. Protein product: CASRQGGANT. The complete CDR3 protein is CASRQGGANTEVFF.

About this clone itself: The gene names here belong to mouse. From the germline J gene comes the end of the CDR3, since the read stops 4 residues before it. The chain couples TRBV1 to TRBJ2-2; 9 bases map to TRBD1. Trimming cost V 1 base and J 2 bases; bases outside gene matches: 2. Germline V CDR1 and CDR2: NSQYPW, LRSPGD (reference sequence). This CDR3 has 16 amino acids. CDR3 loop: CTCSAGGQGNTGQLYF. The CDR3 DNA, read in part, is TGCACCTGCAGTGCAGGGGGACAGGGTAACACCGGG. Filled out from reference TRBV1 and TRBJ2-2, the complete variable domain reads VTLLEQNPRWRLVPRGQAVNLRCILKNSQYPWMSWYQQDLQKQLQWLFTLRSPGDKEVKSLPGADYLATRVTDTELRLQVANMSQGRTLYCTCSAGGQGNTGQLYFGEGSKLTVL.

This clone has only a few counts. Gene names are mouse gene names. The read ends 4 residues shy of where the CDR3 ends; the end is completed using the germline J gene. V gene TRBV13-3 combines with J gene TRBJ1-2; the match to TRBD1 covers 8 bases. Per the germline V gene, CDR1 is NNHDY and CDR2 is SYVADS. There are 12 residues in the CDR3. The CDR3 loop reads CARDRGRSDYTF. The part of the CDR3 DNA that was read is TGTGCCAGAGACAGGGGACGGTCC.

This clone has more than one count but fewer than ten. This may be a read error: a much more frequent sequence differs by one nucleotide. Genes and germline come from the mouse. Read data end 4 residues before the CDR3 end; the end is taken from the germline J gene. This chain connects TRBV13-3 to TRBJ2-7, with D possibly matching TRBD1 (5 bases). The germline CDR1 and CDR2 sequences are NNHDY and SYVADS. The CDR3 contains 12 residues. CDR3 bases read: TGTGCCAGCAGTGATGGCAGGGAT. Amino acid sequence: CASSDGRD. The full CDR3 reads CASSDGRDEQYF.

This clone turned up a few times. The gene symbols are mouse symbols. The CDR3 end is not reached by the read, which stops 4 residues before it; the germline J gene fills it in. The sample holds other DNA sequences that translate to the same CDR3. This chain joins TRBV13-1 and TRBJ1-1; a weak D match, TRBD1 (6 bases). Germline V gene sequence: CDR1 NSHNY, CDR2 SYGAGN. The CDR3 is 15 residues long. Trimming removed 0 bases from V and 0 bases from J, with 9 bases in between. CDR3 loop: CASSDAGQTNTEVFF. CDR3 bases read: TGTGCCAGCAGTGATGCTGGACAGACAAACACA.

Comments on this clone: Germline and genes here are mouse. The CDR3 end lies 4 residues beyond the end of the read and is filled in from the germline J gene. The identical CDR3 is also encoded by other nucleotide sequences in the sample. V and J are TRBV13-1 and TRBJ2-2; 8 bases match TRBD1. From germline, CDR1 is NSHNY and CDR2 SYGAGN. CDR3 length: 15 amino acids. V shed 5 bases and J 0 bases; nucleotides not matched to a gene: 3. The sequenced part of the CDR3 DNA is TGTGCCAGCAGACCGGGACAGGCAAACACCGGG. Protein: CASRPGQANTG. The complete CDR3 reads CASRPGQANTGQLYF.

This clone was detected a few times. All gene names here are mouse names. The read falls 4 residues short of the CDR3 end, and the missing part is taken from the germline J gene. The V and J genes are TRBV13-1 and TRBJ1-1; 9 nucleotides line up with TRBD1. The CDR3 totals 17 residues. Germline V CDR1 and CDR2: NSHNY, SYGAGN. Trimming took 1 base from V and 3 from J; bases not matched to a gene: 10. CDR3 amino acids: CASSDLTGGARDTEVFF. The CDR3 DNA, read in part, is TGTGCCAGCAGTGATTTAACAGGGGGCGCGAGGGACACA.

For this clone: Genes and germline come from the mouse. The read is 4 residues too short to cover the CDR3 end, so that end is filled in from the germline J gene. The chain employs TRBV19 and TRBJ2-2, with 9 bases identical to TRBD1. J lost 6 bases, V lost 4 bases, and 7 bases had no gene match. The CDR3 runs 15 residues. The germline V gene has CDR1 FNHDT and CDR2 SITEND (reference sequence). CDR3 bases read: TGTGCCAGCAGTCTCCGGGACAGGGTCCCCGGG. Protein: CASSLRDRVPG. The full CDR3 is CASSLRDRVPGQLYF.

This clone was seen more than once but under ten times. Gene names and germline match the mouse. Sequencing ends 4 residues short of the CDR3 end; the germline J gene provides the rest. Other DNA variants within this sample encode the same CDR3. The gene calls are TRBV1 and TRBJ2-3; D may be TRBD1 (5 bases). V was trimmed by 3 bases and J by 1 base, leaving 8 bases between them. The CDR3 is 14 residues long. Germline CDR1 reads NSQYPW; CDR2 reads LRSPGD (reference sequence). The CDR3 spells CTCSAQGGAETLYF. The sequenced part of the CDR3 DNA is TGCACCTGCAGTGCCCAGGGTGGTGCAGAA.

Points on this clone: Gene labels here are mouse ones. From the germline J gene comes the end of the CDR3, since the read stops 4 residues before it. The J gene is TRBJ1-2, the V gene TRBV13-1; a possible D gene is TRBD1 (6 bases). This CDR3 is 13 amino acids long. Germline V gives CDR1 NSHNY, CDR2 SYGAGN. The part of the CDR3 DNA that was read is TGTGCCAGCAGTGAACGGGGGGCAATC. The encoded protein is CASSERGAI. The whole CDR3 is CASSERGAIDYTF.

This clone came up a few times. Genes and germline are mouse. The read is 4 residues too short to cover the CDR3 end, so that end is filled in from the germline J gene. The rearrangement joins TRBV5 to TRBJ2-2, with D possibly matching TRBD1 (6 bases). The V gene lost 1 base and the J gene lost 1 base, with 13 bases spanning the gap. The CDR3 is made up of 17 amino acids. Per germline, CDR1 LGHNA and CDR2 YNLKQL (reference sequence). CDR3 DNA (partial): TGTGCCAGCAGCCAAGGCCGGGGACATCTAAACACCGGG. It encodes CASSQGRGHLNTG. From start to end, the CDR3 is CASSQGRGHLNTGQLYF.

Details on this clone: Gene and germline names: mouse. The read comes to an end 4 residues before the CDR3 does, leaving the germline J gene to fill in the end. The sample has other DNA sequences that encode this CDR3 too. The rearrangement links TRBV13-3 to TRBJ2-1, with 9 bases lining up with TRBD1. J gave up 1 base and V 5 bases, and 4 bases lay outside the gene matches. Germline loops: CDR1 NNHDY, CDR2 SYVADS. The CDR3 sequence is 15 residues long. Incomplete CDR3 DNA: TGTGCCAGCAGGGGACAGGGCGGGAACTATGCT. It translates to CASRGQGGNYA. The CDR3, in full, reads CASRGQGGNYAEQFF.

Remarks on this clone: Genes and germline are mouse. The DNA ends 4 residues before the CDR3 does, and the rest of the CDR3 is filled in from the germline J gene. The V gene is TRBV13-1, the J gene TRBJ2-7, with a possible D match to TRBD1 (5 bases). Germline CDR1 reads NSHNY; CDR2 reads SYGAGN. V was trimmed by 0 bases and J by 0 bases, leaving 13 bases between them. The length of the CDR3 is 16 residues. This CDR3 is CASSDARREVSYEQYF. CDR3 bases read: TGTGCCAGCAGTGATGCACGCAGGGAGGTCTCCTAT.

On this clone: The genes and germline here are from mouse. The read stops 4 residues short of the end of the CDR3; the missing end is completed from the germline J gene. V and J are TRBV13-2 and TRBJ2-2; 12 positions match TRBD2. Germline V gene data show CDR1 as NNHNN and CDR2 as SYGAGS (reference sequence). The V gene end was trimmed by 0 bases and the J gene end by 1 base; junction bases not matched to a gene: 1. CDR3 length equals 17 residues. The CDR3 DNA, read in part, is TGTGCCAGCGGTGATGTGGGACTGGGGGGAAACACCGGG. This gives the protein CASGDVGLGGNTG. The CDR3 as a whole reads CASGDVGLGGNTGQLYF.

This clone was seen at least ten times. Gene names and germline refer to mouse. From the germline J gene comes the end of the CDR3, since the read stops 4 residues before it. The chain has TRBV19 and TRBJ2-2; D gene unclear. The CDR3 has 14 amino acids. Germline V gives CDR1 FNHDT, CDR2 SITEND (reference sequence). Trimming stripped 6 bases from V and 0 bases from J, with 9 bases between. CDR3 loop: CASTPTTNTGQLYF. CDR3 DNA, as far as it was read: TGTGCCAGCACCCCGACAACAAACACCGGG.

Details on this clone: Gene names are the mouse ones. The read ends 4 residues early relative to the CDR3; the germline J gene fills the gap. The genes are TRBV31 and TRBJ1-2; TRBD1 matches at 10 bases. Germline V CDR1 and CDR2: GKSSPN, SITVG. V shed 0 bases, J shed 0 bases, and the junction held 1 base outside the gene matches. The length of the CDR3 is 15 residues. The CDR3 bases that were read are TGTGCCTGGAGTCTAGGGACAGGGGCAAACTCC. This sequence encodes CAWSLGTGANS. The whole CDR3 protein is CAWSLGTGANSDYTF.

This clone appeared many times. Gene names and germline match the mouse. The read ends 4 residues shy of where the CDR3 ends; the end is completed using the germline J gene. Other DNA sequences in the same sample also yield this CDR3. V usage is TRBV13-2 and J usage is TRBJ2-2, with D possibly being TRBD2 (7 bases). Trimming took 0 bases from V and 4 from J, leaving 10 bases between them. CDR1 is NNHNN and CDR2 is SYGAGS in the germline V gene (reference sequence). The CDR3 runs 15 residues. CDR3 DNA (partial): TGTGCCAGCGGTGATGCGGGGGGCGGCACCGGG. It specifies CASGDAGGGTG. The entire CDR3 sequence reads CASGDAGGGTGQLYF.

A remark on this clone: Germline and genes: mouse. The CDR3 end falls 4 residues outside the read, so it is completed with the germline J gene. Other nucleotide sequences from this sample produce the same CDR3. The chain joins TRBV1 to TRBJ2-1; 7 positions match TRBD2. Germline CDR1 is NSQYPW and CDR2 is LRSPGD (reference sequence). CDR3 length: 16 residues. J lost 3 bases, V lost 3 bases, and 8 bases had no gene match. The part of the CDR3 DNA that was read is TGCACCTGCAGTGCCGAAAACTGGGGCCTCTATGCT. This translates into CTCSAENWGLYA. The full CDR3 is CTCSAENWGLYAEQFF.

There are a few counts of this clone. Gene names are mouse gene names. The CDR3 end is not reached by the read, which stops 4 residues before it; the germline J gene fills it in. The V call is TRBV5, the J call TRBJ2-2; D is possibly TRBD1 (6 bases). V lost 0 bases, J lost 6 bases, and 11 bases lay in between. Germline V gene sequence: CDR1 LGHNA, CDR2 YNLKQL (reference sequence). The CDR3 spans 15 residues. The CDR3 DNA, read in part, is TGTGCCAGCAGCCAAGATGAGGGGGTTCCCGGG. Protein sequence: CASSQDEGVPG. The entire CDR3 is CASSQDEGVPGQLYF.

This clone was observed at least ten times. The germline and genes are mouse ones. The CDR3 bases that were read are TGTGCCAGCAGCTCGGGACAGGGGGCTCTGGGGGGACCTAGTGCAGAA. Translating gives CASSSGQGALGGPSAE. The full-length CDR3 reads as CASSSGQGALGGPSAETLYF. The chain couples TRBV3 to TRBJ2-3, with TRBD1 matching 12 bases. The read is 4 residues too short to cover the CDR3 end, so that end is filled in from the germline J gene. Germline CDR1 SNHLY, CDR2 FYNGKV (reference sequence). This CDR3 comprises 20 residues. The J segment lost 0 bases and the V segment lost 4 bases, leaving 14 bases of the junction unmatched.

This clone was picked up a small number of times. Mouse gene names and germline throughout. The read halts 4 residues ahead of the CDR3 end, with the missing end drawn from the germline J gene. V and J are TRBV19 and TRBJ1-2; D might be TRBD1 (5 bases). The CDR3 sequence is 14 residues long. V was shortened by 2 bases and J by 0 bases, with 8 bases between the two germline ends. Germline V gene sequence: CDR1 FNHDT, CDR2 SITEND (reference sequence). The CDR3: CASSMEGTNSDYTF. The part of the CDR3 DNA that was read is TGTGCCAGCAGTATGGAGGGGACAAACTCC.

As regards this clone: The germline and genes are mouse ones. Read data end 4 residues before the CDR3 end; the end is taken from the germline J gene. The gene calls are TRBV1 and TRBJ2-7; 11 nucleotides align to TRBD2. After removal of 2 bases from V and 2 bases from J, the junction contained 2 bases not matched to a gene. This CDR3 spans 15 amino acids. Germline V lookup: CDR1 NSQYPW, CDR2 LRSPGD (reference sequence). CDR3 sequence: CTCSARTGGTYEQYF. CDR3 bases read: TGCACCTGCAGTGCACGGACTGGGGGGACCTAT.

Notes on this clone: Mouse gene names apply. The read terminates 4 residues ahead of where the CDR3 ends, so the germline J gene completes it. The chain uses TRBV1 and TRBJ2-5; 7 bases fit TRBD1. CDR3 size: 13 residues. CDR1 and CDR2 (germline): NSQYPW, LRSPGD (reference sequence). The DNA read from the CDR3 is TGCACCTGCAGGCCGACAGGGAAAGAC. Encoded protein: CTCRPTGKD. In full, the CDR3 reads CTCRPTGKDTQYF.

About this clone: Mouse gene names apply. The CDR3 here is CASSDLNSDYTF. CDR3 DNA, as far as it was read: TGTGCCAGCAGTGACCTAAACTCC. The V call is TRBV13-1, the J call TRBJ1-2, with D hard to call. The read finishes 4 residues shy of the CDR3 end, and the germline J gene is used to complete it. The CDR3 has 12 residues. Trimming left V 2 bases short and J 1 base short, with 3 bases between. CDR1 and CDR2 (germline): NSHNY, SYGAGN.

The table lists this clone with a few counts. Gene labels here are mouse ones. With the read ending 4 residues before the CDR3 end, the germline J gene is used to fill in that end. The chain combines TRBV19 with TRBJ2-2, with TRBD1 matching 10 bases. This CDR3 comprises 16 residues. The germline V gene has CDR1 FNHDT and CDR2 SITEND (reference sequence). The ends lost 5 bases at V and 1 base at J; junction bases unmatched: 5. The CDR3 DNA, read in part, is TGTGCCAGCAGCCCCGGACAGGGGGTAAACACCGGG. As protein: CASSPGQGVNTG. The whole CDR3 protein reads CASSPGQGVNTGQLYF.

Only a few counts were recorded for this clone. Gene names are mouse gene names. The read stops 3 residues short of the end of the CDR3; the missing end is completed from the germline J gene. The rearrangement links TRBV5 to TRBJ1-6; possible D gene TRBD1, 6 bases. TRBJ1-6 belongs to the ORF category, with a function that is uncertain. CDR3 length equals 16 residues. Trimming took off 0 bases at V and 3 bases at J, with 9 bases between the two ends. Germline V lookup: CDR1 LGHNA, CDR2 YNLKQL (reference sequence). The sequenced part of the CDR3 DNA is TGTGCCAGCAGCCAAGATACAGGGAACTATAATTCGCCC. Its protein is CASSQDTGNYNSP. The complete CDR3 protein is CASSQDTGNYNSPLYF.

This clone was seen only a few times. Any gene name here is a mouse gene name. The read falls 4 residues short of the CDR3 end, and the missing part is taken from the germline J gene. The gene calls are TRBV31 and TRBJ2-1, with 12 bases that match TRBD1. The CDR3 contains 15 residues. J gave up 5 bases and V 0 bases, and 2 bases lay outside the gene matches. Germline CDR1 and CDR2: GKSSPN and SITVG. The CDR3 reads CAWSLGDRGHAEQFF. The CDR3 DNA, read in part, is TGTGCCTGGAGTCTCGGGGACAGGGGGCATGCT.

This clone was observed a handful of times. The gene names here belong to mouse. The read ends 4 residues shy of where the CDR3 ends; the end is completed using the germline J gene. The genes are TRBV3 and TRBJ2-5; 10 bases fit TRBD2. The junction had 0 bases not matched to a gene; V was cut back by 5 bases and J by 1 base. CDR1 and CDR2 (germline): SNHLY, FYNGKV (reference sequence). The CDR3 is 14 residues long. The DNA read from the CDR3 is TGTGCCAGCAGCGGGACTGGGGACCAAGAC. This codes for CASSGTGDQD. The whole CDR3 is CASSGTGDQDTQYF.